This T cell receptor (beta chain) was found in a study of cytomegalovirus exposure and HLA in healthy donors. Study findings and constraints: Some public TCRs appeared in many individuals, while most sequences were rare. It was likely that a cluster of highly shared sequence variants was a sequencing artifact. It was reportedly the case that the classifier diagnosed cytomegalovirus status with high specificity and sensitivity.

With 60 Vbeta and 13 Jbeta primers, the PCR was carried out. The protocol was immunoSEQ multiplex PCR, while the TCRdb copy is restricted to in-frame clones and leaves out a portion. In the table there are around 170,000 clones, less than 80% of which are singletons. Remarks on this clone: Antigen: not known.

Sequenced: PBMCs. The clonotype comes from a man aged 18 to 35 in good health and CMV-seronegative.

The CDR3 coding sequence is TGTGCCAGTAGCCTGGGGGGGGCCCCGAGTGAGCCCCAGCATTTT. Amino acids: CASSLGGAPSEPQHF. The gene calls are TRBV19 and TRBJ1-5; tentative D call: TRBD1 (6 bases). Between the trimmed V and J ends, which lost 6 bases and 8 bases, there was a span of 20 bases. Germline lookup yields CDR1 LNHDA and CDR2 SQIVND (reference sequence). The CDR3 is 15 residues long. The full variable domain, in which reference TRBV19 and TRBJ1-5 provide the parts outside the CDR3, is DGGITQSPKYLFRKEGQNVTLSCEQNLNHDAMYWYRQDPGQGLRLIYYSQIVNDFQKGDIAEGYSVSREKKESFPLTVTSAQKNPTAFYLCASSLGGAPSEPQHFGDGTRLSIL.